A single sample gave rise to the 7 T cell receptor beta chains below, sequenced in a study of post-analysis software for immune sequencing data. The study's findings and limits: Patients had higher frequencies than controls of five or six TRBV segments, including TRBV5-6, TRBV5-1 and TRBV20-1.

Unique molecular identifiers were present in the TCR beta cDNA libraries. A single record per CDR3 protein comes from TCRdb applying MiXCR to the PCR reads. The table has around 700,000 distinct CDR3 sequences, 55% to 70% seen once. Their antigens remain unidentified. The sequenced sample was blood. The source of these receptors is a girl aged 2 to 10 with multiple sclerosis.

The V call is TRBV24-1, the J call TRBJ2-1, with D maybe TRBD1 (5 bases). The CDR3 loop spans 17 amino acids. Germline V gene sequence: CDR1 KGHDR, CDR2 SFDVKD. Between the trimmed V and J ends, which lost 2 bases and 2 bases, there was a span of 15 bases. The DNA for the CDR3 is TGTGCCACCAGTGATTCATCAGGGCTTTACCCCTACAATGAGCAGTTCTTC. Protein: CATSDSSGLYPYNEQFF.

This clonotype has a handful of counts. This CDR3 is CATLTGGNEQFF. CDR3 DNA sequence: TGTGCCACCCTGACAGGGGGCAATGAGCAGTTCTTC. The rearrangement uses TRBV10-3 and TRBJ2-1; 9 bases agree with TRBD1. After removal of 10 bases from V and 6 bases from J, the junction contained 4 bases not matched to a gene. Germline values: CDR1 ENHRY, CDR2 SYGVKD. CDR3 length: 12 amino acids.

The V call is TRBV20-1, the J call TRBJ2-2, with D unresolved. Germline V gene lookup returns CDR1 DFQATT and CDR2 SNEGSKA (reference sequence). CDR3 length: 12 amino acids. V was shortened by 2 bases and J by 7 bases, with 8 bases between the two germline ends. The CDR3 DNA reads TGCAGTGCTAGAAAGGGCGGCGGGGAGCTGTTTTTT. This sequence encodes CSARKGGGELFF.

With respect to this clonotype: One end of the junction is discordant with germline, which a read error may explain. This chain uses TRBV6-5 with TRBJ1-6; TRBD1 agrees at 7 bases. Looked up from germline, CDR1 is MNHEY and CDR2 is SVGAGI. This CDR3 is 14 amino acids long. The CDR3 protein is CASSRQGDNSLLHF. In DNA, the CDR3 is TGTGCCAGCAGCCGACAGGGAGATAATTCACTCCTCCACTTT.

The chain combines TRBV7-9 with TRBJ2-7, with 7 bases aligning to TRBD2. The V segment lost 4 bases and the J segment 2 bases; nucleotides outside the gene matches: 5. CDR1 is SEHNR, CDR2 FQNEAQ, per germline (reference sequence). This CDR3 contains 14 residues. This CDR3 reads CASSWGLKPYEQYF. CDR3 nucleotide sequence: TGTGCCAGCAGCTGGGGACTAAAACCCTACGAGCAGTACTTC. Variable domain in full (rest from reference TRBV7-9 and TRBJ2-7): DTGVSQNPRHKITKRGQNVTFRCDPISEHNRLYWYRQTLGQGPEFLTYFQNEAQLEKSRLLSDRFSAERPKGSFSTLEIQRTEQGDSAMYLCASSWGLKPYEQYFGPGTRLTVT.

The CDR3 here is CASSSGLFLYNEQFF. As DNA, the CDR3 is TGTGCCAGCAGCTCCGGTCTTTTTCTTTACAATGAGCAGTTCTTC. The chain links TRBV12-3 or TRBV12-4 to TRBJ2-1; D gene ambiguous. The ends were cut back, 6 bases at V and 4 bases at J, with 16 bases in the middle. The CDR3 is 15 residues long.

This clonotype was found once. The chain carries TRBV7-3 and TRBJ2-1, with D possibly being TRBD2 (5 bases). CDR1 is SGHTA, CDR2 FQGTGA, per germline. The V and J ends lost 1 base and 5 bases respectively, with 12 bases between them. This CDR3 has 15 residues. CDR3 amino acids: CASSLMGRVHNEQFF. Here the CDR3 DNA reads TGTGCCAGCAGCTTAATGGGGAGAGTGCACAATGAGCAGTTCTTC.